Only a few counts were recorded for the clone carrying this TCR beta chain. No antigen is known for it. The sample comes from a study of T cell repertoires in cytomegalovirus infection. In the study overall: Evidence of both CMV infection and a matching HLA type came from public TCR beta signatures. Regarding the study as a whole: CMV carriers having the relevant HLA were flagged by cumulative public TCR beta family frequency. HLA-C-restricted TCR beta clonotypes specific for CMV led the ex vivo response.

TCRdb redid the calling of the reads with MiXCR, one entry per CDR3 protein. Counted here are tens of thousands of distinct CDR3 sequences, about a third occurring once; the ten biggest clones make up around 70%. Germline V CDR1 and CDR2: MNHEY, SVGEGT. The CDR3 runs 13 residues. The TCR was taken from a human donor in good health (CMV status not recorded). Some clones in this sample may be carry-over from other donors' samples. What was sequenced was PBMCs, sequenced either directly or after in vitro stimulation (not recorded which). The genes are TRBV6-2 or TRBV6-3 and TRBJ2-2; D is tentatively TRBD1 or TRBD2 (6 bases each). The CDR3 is CVTRGDNTGELFF. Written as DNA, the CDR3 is TGTGTCACGAGGGGGGACAACACCGGGGAGCTGTTTTTT.